The 18 T cell receptor beta chains reported below all come from one sample, sequenced in a study of metastatic and nonmetastatic thyroid tumors. MiXCR reprocessed the PCR reads for TCRdb. The sample yields fewer than 8,500 clones, around two fifths seen once. No patient had received any treatment before thyroid surgery. Sequenced material: tumor tissue. The receptors were gathered from a female donor with papillary thyroid cancer or a benign thyroid nodule (not recorded which). Some clones in this sample may be carry-over from other donors' samples.

The genes are TRBV20-1 and TRBJ2-7; D is uncertain. CDR1 and CDR2 (germline): DFQATT, SNEGSKA (reference sequence). V was trimmed by 2 bases and J by 4 bases, leaving 9 bases between them. The CDR3 extends over 12 amino acids. The CDR3: CSARCLSYEQYF. As DNA, the CDR3 is TGCAGTGCTAGATGCCTGTCATACGAGCAGTACTTC.

This clone is labeled as medium-sized. The chain couples TRBV7-2 to TRBJ2-1; 7 bases map to TRBD2. The J segment lost 3 bases and the V segment lost 1 base, leaving 6 bases of the junction unmatched. The CDR3 is 16 residues long. CDR1 is SGHTA and CDR2 is FQGNSA in the germline V gene. CDR3 sequence (DNA): TGTGCCAGCAGCTTAGTTGCGGGGAGGGGCTACAATGAGCAGTTCTTC. It yields the protein CASSLVAGRGYNEQFF.

The rearrangement links TRBV7-2 to TRBJ2-5; D tentatively fits TRBD1 or TRBD2 (5 bases each). The CDR3 runs to 14 residues. V lost 3 bases, J lost 4 bases, and 12 bases lay in between. The germline CDR1 and CDR2 sequences are SGHTA and FQGNSA. DNA for the CDR3: TGTGCCAGCAGCTTCATGCCAGGGAGAGAGACCCAGTACTTC. Encoded protein: CASSFMPGRETQYF.

In its sample, this clone was seen a few times. The genes are TRBV27 and TRBJ2-4, with 9 positions matching TRBD1. There are 14 residues in the CDR3. Germline CDR1 is MNHEY and CDR2 is SMNVEV (reference sequence). After removal of 8 bases from V and 1 base from J, the junction contained 3 bases not matched to a gene. The CDR3: CASRTGEAKNIQYF. In DNA form, the CDR3 reads TGTGCCAGCCGGACAGGGGAGGCCAAAAACATTCAGTACTTC.

This clone is termed medium-sized. The chain is built from TRBV20-1 and TRBJ2-1; TRBD2 aligns across 8 bases. This CDR3 region has 15 residues. The germline V gene encodes CDR1 DFQATT and CDR2 SNEGSKA (reference sequence). The J segment lost 8 bases and the V segment lost 6 bases, leaving 15 bases of the junction unmatched. CDR3 DNA: TGCAGTGCCCGATTTGGCGGGAGGTTACTTGATGAGCAGTTCTTC. It translates to CSARFGGRLLDEQFF.

The chain links TRBV20-1 to TRBJ2-1; perhaps TRBD2 as D (6 bases). Germline CDR1 and CDR2: DFQATT and SNEGSKA (reference sequence). The ends were cut back, 0 bases at V and 4 bases at J, with 16 bases in the middle. The CDR3 runs 16 residues. The CDR3 DNA sequence: TGCAGTGCTAGAGAGCCCACGGGAGCACGGTACAATGAGCAGTTCTTC. Its translation is CSAREPTGARYNEQFF.

This chain links TRBV19 with TRBJ2-5; D uncertain. V was trimmed by 7 bases and J by 4 bases, leaving 10 bases between them. Germline CDR1 reads LNHDA; CDR2 reads SQIVND (reference sequence). This CDR3 region has 12 residues. CDR3 sequence: CASTSPTETQYF. CDR3 nucleotides: TGTGCCAGTACCAGCCCAACAGAGACCCAGTACTTC.

The table lists this clone with a few counts. The V gene is TRBV7-9, the J gene TRBJ2-5; 11 positions match TRBD1. The CDR3 consists of 15 residues. CDR1 and CDR2 from the germline V gene are SEHNR and FQNEAQ (reference sequence). Trimming at V came to 4 bases and at J to 2 bases, leaving 3 bases not matched to a gene. CDR3 nucleotide sequence: TGTGCCAGCAGCTACGGGACAGGGGGGCAAGAGACCCAGTACTTC. Amino acid sequence: CASSYGTGGQETQYF.

This clone rates as medium-sized (0.01 to 0.1%). This rearrangement joins TRBV5-8 to TRBJ2-6; 8 nucleotides agree with TRBD1. Germline V gene lookup returns CDR1 SGHTS and CDR2 YDEGEE. This CDR3 is built from 19 residues. V gave up 3 bases and J gave up 0 bases; unmatched junction bases: 11. For the CDR3, the DNA is TGTGCCAGCAGCTCCTGGATCGGGACAGGTATCTCTGGGGCCAACGTCCTGACTTTC. Translated: CASSSWIGTGISGANVLTF.

This clone is labeled as medium-sized. V is TRBV18 and J is TRBJ2-1; 8 bases are shared with TRBD1. The CDR3 is made up of 14 amino acids. CDR1 and CDR2 from the germline V gene are KGHSH and LQKENI. V lost 3 bases and J lost 8; bases outside the gene matches: 6. In DNA form, the CDR3 reads TGTGCCAGCTCACCTGGACAGGGTTGGGATGAGCAGTTCTTC. The encoded protein is CASSPGQGWDEQFF.

This clone was counted a few times. V usage is TRBV6-2 or TRBV6-3 and J usage is TRBJ1-3, with 7 nucleotides matching TRBD1. The CDR3 has 15 residues. V shed 0 bases, J shed 7 bases, and the junction held 6 bases outside the gene matches. The germline gives CDR1 MNHEY, CDR2 SVGEGT. As DNA, the CDR3 is TGTGCCAGCAGTTACTCGATCGAGGGGGCCAACACCATATATTTT. Its protein product is CASSYSIEGANTIYF.

This clone showed up just a few times. The chain links TRBV6-1 to TRBJ2-1, with D maybe TRBD1 (5 bases). Germline V gene data show CDR1 as MNHNS and CDR2 as SASEGT. V shed 10 bases and J shed 6 bases, with 19 bases lying between them. The CDR3 runs 14 residues. CDR3 loop: CATSDSAPGNEQFF. The CDR3 DNA reads TGTGCCACTTCAGACAGCGCCCCGGGCAATGAGCAGTTCTTC.

This clone was found a few times. This chain uses TRBV6-1 with TRBJ2-7, with D hard to call. Germline assignment: CDR1 MNHNS and CDR2 SASEGT. The CDR3 length is 14 residues. Trimming took 1 base from V and 1 from J, leaving 8 bases between them. This CDR3 is CASSEEDGSYEQYF. CDR3 DNA sequence: TGTGCCAGCAGTGAAGAGGACGGATCCTACGAGCAGTACTTC.

The V gene is TRBV30, the J gene TRBJ1-3; no definite D call. Trimming took off 2 bases at V and 4 bases at J, with 9 bases between the two ends. The CDR3 sequence is 13 residues long. Germline assignment: CDR1 GTSNPN and CDR2 SVGIG (reference sequence). The CDR3 region is CAWSWSGGNTIYF. For the CDR3, the DNA is TGTGCCTGGAGTTGGTCGGGGGGAAACACCATATATTTT. Looking up the rest from reference TRBV30 and TRBJ1-3 gives the full variable domain: SQTIHQWPATLVQPVGSPLSLECTVEGTSNPNLYWYRQAAGRGLQLLFYSVGIGQISSEVPQNLSASRPQDRQFILSSKKLLLSDSGFYLCAWSWSGGNTIYFGEGSWLTVV.

V usage is TRBV20-1 and J usage is TRBJ2-2; TRBD1 or TRBD2 may be the D gene (5 bases each). CDR1 DFQATT and CDR2 SNEGSKA come from the germline V gene (reference sequence). The CDR3 covers 13 residues. With 5 bases removed from V and 9 bases from J, the gap between germline ends came to 16 bases. The CDR3, as DNA: TGCAGTGCTGGGACCTTAGGAACCCGGGAGCTGTTTTTT. Translated, it gives CSAGTLGTRELFF.

The chain links TRBV20-1 to TRBJ2-1; D might be TRBD2 (5 bases). This CDR3 has 11 residues. Trimming stripped 6 bases from V and 3 bases from J, with 6 bases between. The germline V gene has CDR1 DFQATT and CDR2 SNEGSKA (reference sequence). CDR3 nucleotides: TGCAGTGCAGAGGGCTACAATGAGCAGTTCTTC. This translates into CSAEGYNEQFF.

This chain uses TRBV29-1 with TRBJ1-2; D might be TRBD1 (6 bases). V was trimmed by 7 bases and J by 10 bases, leaving 16 bases between them. The CDR3 sequence is 11 residues long. Germline lookup yields CDR1 SQVTM and CDR2 ANQGSEA. The CDR3 DNA reads as TGCAGCGCATTCAAACAGGGTATCTACACCTTC. Encoded protein: CSAFKQGIYTF.

This clone was observed a few times. The gene calls are TRBV6-5 and TRBJ2-3; TRBD2 matches 9 bases. Germline V gene sequence: CDR1 MNHEY, CDR2 SVGAGI. The trim removed 7 bases at V and 0 bases at J, leaving 11 bases unmatched. This CDR3 contains 17 residues. CDR3 region: CASTDPETSGSTDTQYF. The CDR3 DNA follows: TGTGCCAGCACGGACCCCGAGACTAGCGGAAGCACAGATACGCAGTATTTT.